The 3 T cell receptor beta chains below come from one sample, sequenced in a study of T cells in Graves' hyperthyroidism and ophthalmopathy (dated by TCRdb to the late 2010s). The library relied on multiplex PCR. Instrument on record: Illumina HiSeq 2000. Amplification of TCR beta CDR3 regions was carried out from RNA transcripts. For the first round of RT-PCR on the TCR CDR3, the HTBI primer set was used together with the Qiagen OneStep RT-PCR kit. The public sequencing data were trimmed at Q25 with fastp and processed into clonotypes with MiXCR by TCRdb, which kept only in-frame beta chains. CDR3 protein duplicates are merged, each entry listing the most common genes and DNA. Here the sample has 350,000 to 450,000 distinct CDR3 sequences; roughly 14% occur a single time. Around 10% of the sample belongs to the ten largest clones. Sequencing input: blood. The receptors stem from a woman in her fifties or sixties with Graves' hyperthyroidism.

The genes are TRBV11-2 and TRBJ2-7; D possibly corresponds to TRBD1 (6 bases). Germline V CDR1 and CDR2: SGHAT, FQNNGV. The V gene lost 1 base and the J gene lost 4 bases, with 23 bases spanning the gap. The CDR3 is made up of 18 amino acids. The CDR3 bases are TGTGCCAGCAGCTTAGTACTGGGGAAAGGACAGCACAAATACGAGCAGTACTTC. It specifies CASSLVLGKGQHKYEQYF.

The chain combines TRBV9 with TRBJ1-3; a weak D match, TRBD1 (5 bases). The CDR3 runs to 16 residues. V lost 3 bases to trimming and J lost 0 bases, with 13 bases between them. Germline values: CDR1 SGDLS, CDR2 YYNGEE. CDR3 sequence: CASSGTQGPSGNTIYF. The CDR3 DNA reads as TGTGCCAGCAGCGGCACCCAGGGTCCCTCTGGAAACACCATATATTTT.

This clonotype was detected a few times. J is TRBJ2-2 and V is TRBV7-3; no firm D call. The germline gives CDR1 SGHTA, CDR2 FQGTGA. Trimming took 5 bases from V and 4 from J, leaving 14 bases between them. The CDR3 totals 15 residues. CDR3 bases: TGTGCCAGCAGCCCAAGCTTATCCGTCACCGGGGAGCTGTTTTTT. The encoded protein is CASSPSLSVTGELFF.